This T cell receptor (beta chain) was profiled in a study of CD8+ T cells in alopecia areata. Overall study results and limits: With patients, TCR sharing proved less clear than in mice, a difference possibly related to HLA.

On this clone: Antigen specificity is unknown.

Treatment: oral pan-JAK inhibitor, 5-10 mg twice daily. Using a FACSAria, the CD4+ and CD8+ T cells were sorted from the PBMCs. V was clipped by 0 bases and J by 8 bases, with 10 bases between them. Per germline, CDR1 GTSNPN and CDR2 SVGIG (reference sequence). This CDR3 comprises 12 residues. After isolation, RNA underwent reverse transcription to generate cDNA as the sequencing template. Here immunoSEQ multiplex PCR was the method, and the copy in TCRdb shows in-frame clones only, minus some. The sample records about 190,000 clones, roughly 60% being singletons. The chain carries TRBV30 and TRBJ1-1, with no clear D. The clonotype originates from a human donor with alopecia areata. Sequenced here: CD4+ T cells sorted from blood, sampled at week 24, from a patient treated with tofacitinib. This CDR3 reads CAWSVNQNEAFF. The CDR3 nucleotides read TGTGCCTGGAGTGTAAACCAGAACGAAGCTTTCTTT.